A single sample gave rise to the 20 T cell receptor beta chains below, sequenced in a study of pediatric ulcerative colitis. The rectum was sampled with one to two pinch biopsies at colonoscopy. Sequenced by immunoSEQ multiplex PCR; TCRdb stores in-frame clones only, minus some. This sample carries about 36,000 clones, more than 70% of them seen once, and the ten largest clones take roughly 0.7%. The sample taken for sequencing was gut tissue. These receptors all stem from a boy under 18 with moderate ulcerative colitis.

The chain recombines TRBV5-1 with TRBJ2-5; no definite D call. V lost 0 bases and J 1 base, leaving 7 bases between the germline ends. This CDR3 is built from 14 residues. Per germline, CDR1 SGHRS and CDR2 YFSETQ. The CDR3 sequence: CASSLAGSQETQYF. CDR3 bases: TGCGCCAGCAGCTTGGCTGGCTCCCAAGAGACCCAGTACTTC.

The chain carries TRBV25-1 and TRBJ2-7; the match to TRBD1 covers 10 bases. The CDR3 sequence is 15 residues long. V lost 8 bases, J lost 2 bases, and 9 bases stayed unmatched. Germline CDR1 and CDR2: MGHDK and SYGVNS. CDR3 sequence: CASSDPGQGTYEQYF. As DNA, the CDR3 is TGTGCCAGCTCCGACCCGGGACAGGGGACCTACGAGCAGTACTTC.

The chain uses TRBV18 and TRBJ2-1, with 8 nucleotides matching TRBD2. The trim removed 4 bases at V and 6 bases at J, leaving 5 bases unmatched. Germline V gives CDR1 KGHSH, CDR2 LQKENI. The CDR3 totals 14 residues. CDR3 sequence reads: CASSLREGLNEQFF. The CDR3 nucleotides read TGTGCCAGCTCACTCCGGGAGGGCCTCAATGAGCAGTTCTTC.

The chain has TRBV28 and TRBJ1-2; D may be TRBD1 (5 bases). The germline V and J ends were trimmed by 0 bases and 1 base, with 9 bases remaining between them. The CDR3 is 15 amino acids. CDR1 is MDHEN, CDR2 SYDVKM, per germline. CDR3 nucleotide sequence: TGTGCCAGCAGTTTATGCTTGACAGTTAACTATGGCTACACCTTC. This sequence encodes CASSLCLTVNYGYTF.

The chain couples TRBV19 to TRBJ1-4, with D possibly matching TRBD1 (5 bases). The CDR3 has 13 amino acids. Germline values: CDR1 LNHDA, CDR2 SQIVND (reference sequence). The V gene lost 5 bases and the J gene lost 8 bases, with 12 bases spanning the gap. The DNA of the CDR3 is TGTGCCAGTAGTTGGGGCCTACGGGAAAAACTGTTTTTT. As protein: CASSWGLREKLFF.

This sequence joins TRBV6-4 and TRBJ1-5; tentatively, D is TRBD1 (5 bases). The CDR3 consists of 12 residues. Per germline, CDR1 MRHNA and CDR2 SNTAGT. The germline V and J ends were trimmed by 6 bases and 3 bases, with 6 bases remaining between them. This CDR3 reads CASRGVNQPQHF. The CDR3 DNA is TGTGCCAGCAGGGGGGTCAATCAGCCCCAGCATTTT.

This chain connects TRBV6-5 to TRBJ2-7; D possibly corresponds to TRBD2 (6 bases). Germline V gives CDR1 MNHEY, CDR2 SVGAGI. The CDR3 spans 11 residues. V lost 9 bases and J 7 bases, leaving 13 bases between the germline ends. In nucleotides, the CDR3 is TGTGCCAGATTGTCGGGGGAGGAGCAGTACTTC. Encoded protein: CARLSGEEQYF.

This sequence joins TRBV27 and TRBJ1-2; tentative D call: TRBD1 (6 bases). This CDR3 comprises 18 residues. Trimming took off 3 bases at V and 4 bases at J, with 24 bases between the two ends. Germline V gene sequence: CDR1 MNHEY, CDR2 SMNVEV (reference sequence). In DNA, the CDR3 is TGTGCCAGCAGTTTGCGTTCCGGTACGGGGGGCCAAAGCTATGGCTACACCTTC. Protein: CASSLRSGTGGQSYGYTF.

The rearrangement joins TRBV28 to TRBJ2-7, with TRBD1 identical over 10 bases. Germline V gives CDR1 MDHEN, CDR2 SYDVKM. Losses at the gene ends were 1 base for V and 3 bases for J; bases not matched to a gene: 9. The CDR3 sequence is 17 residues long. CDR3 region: CASSLSAGGTGVYEQYF. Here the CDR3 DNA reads TGTGCCAGCAGTTTATCCGCCGGGGGGACAGGGGTCTACGAGCAGTACTTC.

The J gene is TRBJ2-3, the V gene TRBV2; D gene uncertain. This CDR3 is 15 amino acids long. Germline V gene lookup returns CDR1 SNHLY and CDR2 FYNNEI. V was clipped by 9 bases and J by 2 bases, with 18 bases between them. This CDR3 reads CASTRTAKNTDTQYF. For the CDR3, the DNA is TGTGCCAGTACACGGACCGCCAAGAACACAGATACGCAGTATTTT.

The CDR3 DNA reads as TGTGCCAGCAGCGTGTTAAGGTCGGACACTGAAGCTTTCTTT. Translated: CASSVLRSDTEAFF. The chain links TRBV9 to TRBJ1-1; the D is unclear. Germline V gene sequence: CDR1 SGDLS, CDR2 YYNGEE. This CDR3 comprises 14 residues. V was pared by 2 bases and J by 3 bases, with 11 bases between.

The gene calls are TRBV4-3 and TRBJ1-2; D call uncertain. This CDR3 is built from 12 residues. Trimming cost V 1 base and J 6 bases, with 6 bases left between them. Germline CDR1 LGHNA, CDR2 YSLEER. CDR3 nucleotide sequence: TGCGCCAGCAGCCAAGCTGGGGATGGCTACACCTTC. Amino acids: CASSQAGDGYTF.

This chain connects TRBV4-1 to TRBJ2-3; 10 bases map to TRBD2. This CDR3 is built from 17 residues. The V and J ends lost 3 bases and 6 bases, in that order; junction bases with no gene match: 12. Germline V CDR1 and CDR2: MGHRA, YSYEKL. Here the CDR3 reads CASSHRLGAGGADTQYF. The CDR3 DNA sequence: TGCGCCAGCAGCCACCGCCTCGGAGCGGGGGGGGCGGATACGCAGTATTTT.

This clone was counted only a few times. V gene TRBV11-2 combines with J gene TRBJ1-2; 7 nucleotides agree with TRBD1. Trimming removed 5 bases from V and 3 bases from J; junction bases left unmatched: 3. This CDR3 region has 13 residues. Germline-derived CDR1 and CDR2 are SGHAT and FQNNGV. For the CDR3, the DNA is TGTGCCAGCAGCACCGACAGGGACTATGGCTACACCTTC. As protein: CASSTDRDYGYTF.

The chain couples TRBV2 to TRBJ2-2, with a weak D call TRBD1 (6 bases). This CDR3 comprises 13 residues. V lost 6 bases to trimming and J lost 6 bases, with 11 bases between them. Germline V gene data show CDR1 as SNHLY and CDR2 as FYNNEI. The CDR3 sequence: CASRQGTAGELFF. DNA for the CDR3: TGTGCCAGCAGACAGGGCACGGCCGGGGAGCTGTTTTTT.

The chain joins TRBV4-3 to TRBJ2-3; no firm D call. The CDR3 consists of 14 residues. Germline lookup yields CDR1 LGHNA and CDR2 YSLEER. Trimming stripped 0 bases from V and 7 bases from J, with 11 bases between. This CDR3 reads CASSQEAFGNTQYF. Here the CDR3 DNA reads TGCGCCAGCAGCCAAGAGGCCTTCGGAAATACGCAGTATTTT.

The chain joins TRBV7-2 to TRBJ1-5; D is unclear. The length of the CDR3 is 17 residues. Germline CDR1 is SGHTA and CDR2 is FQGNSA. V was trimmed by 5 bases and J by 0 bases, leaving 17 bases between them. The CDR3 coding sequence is TGTGCCAGCAGCCATCATCTCCGGGATTATAGCAATCAGCCCCAGCATTTT. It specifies CASSHHLRDYSNQPQHF.

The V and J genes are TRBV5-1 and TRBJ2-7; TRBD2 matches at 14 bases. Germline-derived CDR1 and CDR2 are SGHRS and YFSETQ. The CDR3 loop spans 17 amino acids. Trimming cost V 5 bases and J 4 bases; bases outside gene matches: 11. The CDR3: CASSGTSGSALGYEQYF. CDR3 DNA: TGCGCCAGCAGTGGGACTAGCGGGAGCGCGCTCGGGTACGAGCAGTACTTC. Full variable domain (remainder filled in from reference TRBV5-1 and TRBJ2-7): KAGVTQTPRYLIKTRGQQVTLSCSPISGHRSVSWYQQTPGQGLQFLFEYFSETQRNKGNFPGRFSGRQFSNSRSEMNVSTLELGDSALYLCASSGTSGSALGYEQYFGPGTRLTVT.

The CDR3 DNA reads TGCGCCAGCAGCTCTACCGGGACTAGTAACGAGCAGTACTTC. Translating it yields CASSSTGTSNEQYF. The V and J genes are TRBV5-1 and TRBJ2-7, with TRBD2 matching 8 bases. The germline V gene encodes CDR1 SGHRS and CDR2 YFSETQ. V shed 3 bases, J shed 5 bases, and the junction held 7 bases outside the gene matches. The CDR3 length is 14 residues.

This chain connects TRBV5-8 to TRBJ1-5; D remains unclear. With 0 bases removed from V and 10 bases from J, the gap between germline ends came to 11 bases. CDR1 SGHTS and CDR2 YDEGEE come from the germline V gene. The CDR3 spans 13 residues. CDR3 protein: CASSLVARSPQHF. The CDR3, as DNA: TGTGCCAGCAGCTTGGTAGCGCGAAGCCCCCAGCATTTT.